The 25 T cell receptor beta chains presented below share a single source sample, sequenced in a study of memory CD4+ T cells and cytomegalovirus serostatus. Single viable CD3+CD4+CD8-CD45RO+ cells were sorted as the memory CD4+ T cells. Clones were read by immunoSEQ multiplex PCR, and TCRdb kept only the in-frame ones, dropping some. Among about 64,000 clones listed, roughly 80% were seen once. Sequencing was performed on memory CD4+ T cells from blood. These receptors originate from an adult in good health and CMV-seronegative.

CDR3 sequence reads: CASSAPPTGGLDTQYF. The CDR3 DNA is TGTGCCAGCAGTGCTCCTCCGACAGGGGGCCTTGATACGCAGTATTTT. The genes are TRBV6-1 and TRBJ2-3; 10 positions agree with TRBD1. Germline assignment: CDR1 MNHNS and CDR2 SASEGT. With 4 bases clipped from V and 6 bases from J, the junction kept 10 bases outside the gene matches. The CDR3 covers 16 residues.

V usage is TRBV5-6 and J usage is TRBJ1-5, with no clear D. The germline gives CDR1 SGHDT, CDR2 YYEEEE. The CDR3 has 14 amino acids. The germline V and J ends were trimmed by 0 bases and 1 base, with 5 bases remaining between them. CDR3 sequence reads: CASSLALSNQPQHF. In DNA, the CDR3 is TGTGCCAGCAGCTTGGCCCTGAGCAATCAGCCCCAGCATTTT.

This clone was seen once. The rearrangement links TRBV19 to TRBJ2-7, with TRBD2 matching 14 bases. CDR1 LNHDA and CDR2 SQIVND come from the germline V gene (reference sequence). CDR3 length equals 15 residues. With 9 bases clipped from V and 4 bases from J, the junction kept 8 bases outside the gene matches. The CDR3 sequence: CASRGLAGVGYEQYF. CDR3 nucleotide sequence: TGTGCCAGCCGGGGACTAGCGGGAGTTGGATACGAGCAGTACTTC.

The chain recombines TRBV30 with TRBJ1-2; D is unresolved. The germline CDR1 and CDR2 sequences are GTSNPN and SVGIG (reference sequence). Trimming pared 5 bases from V and 8 bases from J, leaving 18 bases between. This CDR3 is 13 amino acids long. The CDR3 sequence is CAWAPGPARGYTF. DNA of the CDR3: TGTGCCTGGGCGCCGGGCCCAGCGCGGGGCTACACCTTC.

This clone was counted between two and nine times. The rearrangement links TRBV10-3 to TRBJ1-1, with a possible D match to TRBD1 (5 bases). Germline loops: CDR1 ENHRY, CDR2 SYGVKD. The CDR3 has 14 amino acids. V dropped 3 bases and J dropped 6 bases, with 14 bases sitting between them. CDR3: CAISDRTRFSEAFF. In DNA form, the CDR3 reads TGTGCCATCAGTGACAGGACAAGATTTTCTGAAGCTTTCTTT.

The chain couples TRBV27 to TRBJ2-7; unclear D gene. CDR1 and CDR2 from the germline V gene are MNHEY and SMNVEV (reference sequence). With 5 bases removed from V and 1 base from J, the gap between germline ends came to 12 bases. CDR3 length: 14 amino acids. CDR3 DNA sequence: TGTGCCAGCAGTCCGTCGAGACTTTCCTACGAGCAGTACTTC. This translates into CASSPSRLSYEQYF.

In its sample, this clone was seen once. V usage is TRBV7-9 and J usage is TRBJ1-1, with TRBD1 matching over 7 bases. The CDR3 runs to 15 residues. CDR1 and CDR2 from the germline V gene are SEHNR and FQNEAQ (reference sequence). V trimming: 2 bases; J trimming: 3 bases; junction bases outside the gene matches: 6. CDR3 amino acids: CASSLINRGDTEAFF. In DNA form, the CDR3 reads TGTGCCAGCAGCTTAATCAACAGGGGTGACACTGAAGCTTTCTTT.

The chain employs TRBV2 and TRBJ1-3, with a tentative D call TRBD1 (5 bases). The V and J ends lost 9 bases and 0 bases respectively, with 12 bases between them. The CDR3 is made up of 14 amino acids. Germline CDR1 and CDR2: SNHLY and FYNNEI. The CDR3 spells CASAGGTSGNTIYF. The DNA for the CDR3 is TGTGCCAGTGCCGGGGGGACCTCTGGAAACACCATATATTTT.

The chain carries TRBV27 and TRBJ2-7, with D possibly TRBD1 on 6 matching bases. CDR1 is MNHEY, CDR2 SMNVEV, per germline (reference sequence). The CDR3 runs 14 residues. The ends were cut back, 6 bases at V and 2 bases at J, with 14 bases in the middle. CDR3 nucleotides: TGTGCCAGCAGCCCCCAGGGGTTGACCTACGAGCAGTACTTC. Translation gives CASSPQGLTYEQYF.

The genes are TRBV10-3 and TRBJ1-3; D unresolved. The germline V gene encodes CDR1 ENHRY and CDR2 SYGVKD. V shed 7 bases and J shed 1 base, with 8 bases lying between them. CDR3 length: 13 amino acids. The CDR3 DNA sequence: TGTGCCATCACAAGGCAGTCTGGAAACACCATATATTTT. Amino acids: CAITRQSGNTIYF.

The chain is built from TRBV6-1 and TRBJ1-2; TRBD1 aligns across 7 bases. Trimming cost V 4 bases and J 5 bases; bases outside gene matches: 4. Germline V gene lookup returns CDR1 MNHNS and CDR2 SASEGT. CDR3 length equals 13 residues. The DNA of the CDR3 is TGTGCCAGCAGTGCTGACAGGGCTTATGGCTACACCTTC. Amino acids: CASSADRAYGYTF.

This chain uses TRBV5-1 with TRBJ2-3; possible D gene TRBD1, 5 bases. Germline CDR1 reads SGHRS; CDR2 reads YFSETQ. V was clipped by 0 bases and J by 6 bases, with 11 bases between them. This CDR3 comprises 14 residues. CDR3 protein: CASSLEGRADTQYF. The CDR3 bases are TGCGCCAGCAGCTTGGAGGGCAGGGCGGATACGCAGTATTTT. The entire variable domain, with the rest obtained from reference TRBV5-1 and TRBJ2-3, is as follows: KAGVTQTPRYLIKTRGQQVTLSCSPISGHRSVSWYQQTPGQGLQFLFEYFSETQRNKGNFPGRFSGRQFSNSRSEMNVSTLELGDSALYLCASSLEGRADTQYFGPGTRLTVL.

This sequence joins TRBV5-1 and TRBJ1-6; the match to TRBD1 covers 9 bases. CDR3 length: 16 residues. The V gene end was trimmed by 5 bases and the J gene end by 7 bases; junction bases not matched to a gene: 10. The germline V gene has CDR1 SGHRS and CDR2 YFSETQ. The CDR3 region has the DNA TGCGCCAGCAGAACCAACCCCGGACAGGGGAATTCACCCCTCCACTTT. This translates into CASRTNPGQGNSPLHF.

The chain uses TRBV2 and TRBJ1-5, with TRBD1 matching over 7 bases. CDR3 length: 16 amino acids. V shed 6 bases, J shed 1 base, and the junction held 9 bases outside the gene matches. CDR1 SNHLY and CDR2 FYNNEI come from the germline V gene. The CDR3 here is CASSRGTAESNQPQHF. The CDR3 DNA reads as TGTGCCAGCAGCCGAGGGACAGCAGAGAGCAATCAGCCCCAGCATTTT.

This rearrangement joins TRBV28 to TRBJ2-3, with 8 positions matching TRBD2. V lost 8 bases and J lost 3; bases outside the gene matches: 16. Germline V lookup: CDR1 MDHEN, CDR2 SYDVKM. The CDR3 runs 17 residues. The CDR3 spells CASRATAGGRRTDTQYF. The CDR3 DNA follows: TGTGCCAGCCGTGCTACGGCGGGAGGAAGAAGGACAGATACGCAGTATTTT.

The V and J genes are TRBV5-1 and TRBJ1-2; D is perhaps TRBD1 (5 bases). CDR1 and CDR2 from the germline V gene are SGHRS and YFSETQ. This CDR3 has 15 residues. Trimming cost V 4 bases and J 4 bases, with 17 bases left between them. DNA of the CDR3: TGCGCCAGCAGCCATCGGGGCAGCGAGAGCTATGGCTACACCTTC. Translation: CASSHRGSESYGYTF. Full variable domain (rest looked up from reference TRBV5-1 and TRBJ1-2): KAGVTQTPRYLIKTRGQQVTLSCSPISGHRSVSWYQQTPGQGLQFLFEYFSETQRNKGNFPGRFSGRQFSNSRSEMNVSTLELGDSALYLCASSHRGSESYGYTFGSGTRLTVV.

The chain is built from TRBV29-1 and TRBJ1-1, with TRBD1 matching over 8 bases. Germline values: CDR1 SQVTM, CDR2 ANQGSEA. V trimming: 7 bases; J trimming: 4 bases; junction bases outside the gene matches: 5. The CDR3 sequence is 12 residues long. The DNA of the CDR3 is TGCAGCGCCGCAGGGACAGGCACTGAAGCTTTCTTT. Its protein is CSAAGTGTEAFF.

The chain uses TRBV18 and TRBJ1-3; D might be TRBD1 (5 bases). The length of the CDR3 is 15 residues. The V and J ends lost 4 bases and 2 bases respectively, with 12 bases between them. The germline V gene has CDR1 KGHSH and CDR2 LQKENI. The CDR3 nucleotides are TGTGCCAGCTCACGATCGCAGGGAACTGGAAACACCATATATTTT. Translated: CASSRSQGTGNTIYF.

This clone was counted a single time. The chain recombines TRBV30 with TRBJ1-5, with unresolved D. The CDR3 has 12 amino acids. Trimming shortened V by 5 bases and J by 2 bases, and 7 bases separated the two germline ends. Germline V gene data show CDR1 as GTSNPN and CDR2 as SVGIG (reference sequence). CDR3 DNA: TGTGCCTGGTCCCGGGGCAATCAGCCCCAGCATTTT. Protein: CAWSRGNQPQHF. Complete variable domain (other parts from reference TRBV30 and TRBJ1-5): SQTIHQWPATLVQPVGSPLSLECTVEGTSNPNLYWYRQAAGRGLQLLFYSVGIGQISSEVPQNLSASRPQDRQFILSSKKLLLSDSGFYLCAWSRGNQPQHFGDGTRLSIL.

The V call is TRBV11-2, the J call TRBJ2-1; possible D gene TRBD2, 5 bases. This CDR3 has 15 amino acids. CDR1 is SGHAT, CDR2 FQNNGV, per germline. Trimming pared 3 bases from V and 2 bases from J, leaving 11 bases between. The CDR3, as DNA: TGTGCCAGCAGCTTCACCGACGGGACCTACAATGAGCAGTTCTTC. Its protein is CASSFTDGTYNEQFF.

V usage is TRBV7-9 and J usage is TRBJ1-6, with D perhaps TRBD1 (5 bases). The CDR3 loop spans 16 amino acids. The V end was cut by 7 bases, the J end by 7 bases, with 20 bases between. Germline CDR1 reads SEHNR; CDR2 reads FQNEAQ (reference sequence). CDR3 region: CASTQTQGLGNSPLHF. CDR3 sequence (DNA): TGTGCCAGCACCCAAACCCAGGGCTTGGGCAATTCACCCCTCCACTTT.

This clone was picked up a small number of times. V is TRBV4-1 and J is TRBJ2-5; 11 nucleotides match TRBD2. Germline CDR1 reads MGHRA; CDR2 reads YSYEKL. CDR3 length equals 15 residues. The ends lost 5 bases at V and 1 base at J; junction bases unmatched: 3. Here the CDR3 DNA reads TGCGCCAGCAGCTTAGGGACTAGCGGCCAAGAGACCCAGTACTTC. It codes for CASSLGTSGQETQYF.

The chain carries TRBV25-1 and TRBJ2-6, with a possible D match to TRBD1 (6 bases). The germline V and J ends were trimmed by 3 bases and 0 bases, with 9 bases remaining between them. Germline V gene data show CDR1 as MGHDK and CDR2 as SYGVNS. The CDR3 covers 16 residues. DNA for the CDR3: TGTGCCAGCAGTGACAACAGGGCCTCTGGGGCCAACGTCCTGACTTTC. This codes for CASSDNRASGANVLTF.

The V call is TRBV6-6, the J call TRBJ2-7; 8 nucleotides agree with TRBD1. This CDR3 is built from 12 residues. Losses at the gene ends were 10 bases for V and 2 bases for J; bases not matched to a gene: 4. The germline gives CDR1 MNHNY, CDR2 SVGAGI (reference sequence). The CDR3 reads CATRTGPYEQYF. CDR3 coding DNA: TGTGCCACCCGGACAGGGCCCTACGAGCAGTACTTC.

This clone was counted only a few times. At one of its ends the junction is not consistent with the germline gene, which may arise from a read error. This sequence joins TRBV19 and TRBJ2-7, with TRBD1 matching 8 bases. The CDR3 length is 15 residues. Germline assignment: CDR1 LNHDA and CDR2 SQIVND (reference sequence). As DNA, the CDR3 is TGTGCCAGTAGTATTCCAGGACAGGGTATCTACGAACAGTACTTC. Protein sequence: CASSIPGQGIYEQYF.